These 27 T cell receptor beta chains were sequenced from one sample in a study of shared clonotypes between healthy human individuals. Profiled with immunoSEQ multiplex PCR; TCRdb holds only in-frame clones, not every one. The table includes approximately 2.3 million clones, over 90% detected once. Sequencing was done on a sample of naive CD4+ T cells from PBMCs. As for subset: CD45RA+ positively selected. The source is a young man in good health. Some clones in this sample may be carry-over from other donors' samples.

The chain joins TRBV18 to TRBJ2-5, with 10 bases aligning to TRBD2. After removal of 3 bases from V and 5 bases from J, the junction contained 6 bases not matched to a gene. Germline V CDR1 and CDR2: KGHSH, LQKENI. The length of the CDR3 is 15 residues. The CDR3 region is CASSPRAGGPETQYF. CDR3 sequence (DNA): TGTGCCAGCTCACCTCGAGCGGGAGGGCCGGAGACCCAGTACTTC.

The chain combines TRBV10-3 with TRBJ1-5; no reliable D call. This CDR3 is 16 amino acids long. V was clipped by 3 bases and J by 2 bases, with 14 bases between them. Germline-derived CDR1 and CDR2 are ENHRY and SYGVKD. The CDR3 coding sequence is TGTGCCATCAGTGAATTGGGCCAGCTAGGCAATCAGCCCCAGCATTTT. It translates to CAISELGQLGNQPQHF.

This rearrangement joins TRBV25-1 to TRBJ2-1, with TRBD2 matching 7 bases. The CDR3 totals 14 residues. Germline CDR1 MGHDK, CDR2 SYGVNS. The V and J ends lost 4 bases and 6 bases, in that order; junction bases with no gene match: 6. The CDR3 protein is CASSARLASNEQFF. The CDR3 nucleotides read TGTGCCAGCAGTGCCAGACTAGCTTCCAATGAGCAGTTCTTC.

V gene TRBV7-9 combines with J gene TRBJ1-1; D possibly corresponds to TRBD1 (5 bases). This CDR3 region has 15 residues. Trimming left V 3 bases short and J 1 base short, with 12 bases between. The germline V gene encodes CDR1 SEHNR and CDR2 FQNEAQ (reference sequence). The CDR3 here is CASSFYSGQNTEAFF. The CDR3, as DNA: TGTGCCAGCAGCTTTTACTCTGGACAGAACACTGAAGCTTTCTTT.

This clone was counted a single time. The rearrangement links TRBV28 to TRBJ1-1; 10 nucleotides agree with TRBD1. V dropped 1 base and J dropped 5; count of bases not matched to a gene: 10. Germline V gene data show CDR1 as MDHEN and CDR2 as SYDVKM. There are 17 residues in the CDR3. The CDR3 DNA follows: TGTGCCAGCAGTTTATTTGGGCTGGGACAGGGGTTAACTGAAGCTTTCTTT. This gives the protein CASSLFGLGQGLTEAFF. The complete variable domain, with remaining parts taken from reference TRBV28 and TRBJ1-1, reads DVKVTQSSRYLVKRTGEKVFLECVQDMDHENMFWYRQDPGLGLRLIYFSYDVKMKEKGDIPEGYSVSREKKERFSLILESASTNQTSMYLCASSLFGLGQGLTEAFFGQGTRLTVV.

This clone appeared a single time. V and J are TRBV9 and TRBJ2-3; 12 nucleotides match TRBD2. Germline V CDR1 and CDR2: SGDLS, YYNGEE. The CDR3 totals 16 residues. Losses at the gene ends were 3 bases for V and 3 bases for J; bases not matched to a gene: 5. This CDR3 reads CASSAQLAGGTDTQYF. DNA for the CDR3: TGTGCCAGCAGCGCCCAACTAGCGGGAGGTACAGATACGCAGTATTTT. The variable domain in full, with the rest retrieved from reference TRBV9 and TRBJ2-3, is DSGVTQTPKHLITATGQRVTLRCSPRSGDLSVYWYQQSLDQGLQFLIQYYNGEERAKGNILERFSAQQFPDLHSELNLSSLELGDSALYFCASSAQLAGGTDTQYFGPGTRLTVL.

This chain links TRBV4-2 with TRBJ2-1; no definite D call. Germline V gene data show CDR1 as LGHNA and CDR2 as YNFKEQ. The CDR3 is 12 residues long. V was trimmed by 4 bases and J by 9 bases, leaving 10 bases between them. In nucleotides, the CDR3 is TGTGCCAGCAGCCCCCCTATGGGTGAGCAGTTCTTC. This sequence encodes CASSPPMGEQFF.

The chain combines TRBV28 with TRBJ2-1; weak D call: TRBD2 (5 bases). From germline, CDR1 is MDHEN and CDR2 SYDVKM. This CDR3 is 15 amino acids long. The germline V and J ends were trimmed by 3 bases and 3 bases, with 12 bases remaining between them. CDR3 nucleotide sequence: TGTGCCAGCAGTTTGCGTGGGGAGAACTACAATGAGCAGTTCTTC. Its protein is CASSLRGENYNEQFF.

This CDR3 is CASSSRTGETQPQHF. As DNA, the CDR3 is TGTGCCAGCAGTTCCCGGACAGGGGAGACTCAGCCCCAGCATTTT. The chain uses TRBV2 and TRBJ1-5, with TRBD1 identical over 9 bases. J was trimmed by 6 bases and V by 5 bases; bases with no gene match: 8. The CDR3 is made up of 15 amino acids. Per the germline V gene, CDR1 is SNHLY and CDR2 is FYNNEI.

The chain joins TRBV5-4 to TRBJ2-5, with D possibly being TRBD2 (7 bases). V was cut by 4 bases and J by 2 bases, with 9 bases left in between. Looked up from germline, CDR1 is SGHNT and CDR2 is YYREEE (reference sequence). This CDR3 comprises 13 residues. CDR3 coding DNA: TGTGCCAGCAGCAGGGGGGGTCAAGAGACCCAGTACTTC. It specifies CASSRGGQETQYF.

The CDR3 DNA sequence: TGTGCCAGCAGCCCCCACCGGCTTGAGCAGTTCTTC. Translated: CASSPHRLEQFF. The chain links TRBV7-9 to TRBJ2-1, with D unresolved. Between the trimmed V and J ends, which lost 5 bases and 9 bases, there was a span of 11 bases. CDR3 size: 12 residues. The germline CDR1 and CDR2 sequences are SEHNR and FQNEAQ (reference sequence).

A remark on this clone: The same CDR3 can be traced to other DNA sequences in this sample. V is TRBV11-2 and J is TRBJ1-4, with D perhaps TRBD1 (6 bases). This CDR3 spans 16 amino acids. The germline CDR1 and CDR2 sequences are SGHAT and FQNNGV. V dropped 1 base and J dropped 0 bases, with 9 bases sitting between them. DNA of the CDR3: TGTGCCAGCAGCTTAGTAGGGGGGGCAACTAATGAAAAACTGTTTTTT. It is translated as CASSLVGGATNEKLFF.

J is TRBJ1-5 and V is TRBV2; D is ambiguous. The germline gives CDR1 SNHLY, CDR2 FYNNEI. Trimming removed 3 bases at V and 6 bases at J, with 12 bases between. This CDR3 contains 14 residues. Written as DNA, the CDR3 is TGTGCCAGCAGTGATGAGGTGGGTAGTCAGCCCCAGCATTTT. It is translated as CASSDEVGSQPQHF.

Note on this clone: The junction and the germline gene differ at one end; a read error may be behind it. The rearrangement links TRBV13 to TRBJ1-2, with TRBD1 matching over 8 bases. Germline V CDR1 and CDR2: PRHDT, FYEKMQ (reference sequence). The CDR3 runs 12 residues. The CDR3 sequence: CASSEGQGPRDF. CDR3 bases: TGTGCCAGCAGCGAAGGACAGGGCCCGCGGGACTTC.

Here the CDR3 DNA reads TGTGCCAGCAGGCGAAACCGGGACGAGGGCACTGAAGCTTTCTTT. This encodes CASRRNRDEGTEAFF. The chain joins TRBV27 to TRBJ1-1, with D perhaps TRBD1 (5 bases). The germline V gene has CDR1 MNHEY and CDR2 SMNVEV (reference sequence). The V end lost 6 bases, the J end lost 4 bases, and 18 bases lay between the germline ends. The CDR3 is 15 residues long.

This clone was recorded only once. V is TRBV7-8 and J is TRBJ2-1; 7 bases map to TRBD2. With 5 bases clipped from V and 0 bases from J, the junction kept 7 bases outside the gene matches. Germline CDR1 is SGHVS and CDR2 is FQNEAQ. CDR3 size: 16 residues. The CDR3 sequence: CASSPPKRGSYNEQFF. The DNA of the CDR3 is TGTGCCAGCAGCCCCCCTAAGCGGGGCTCCTACAATGAGCAGTTCTTC.

This clone turned up a few times. The CDR3 DNA sequence: TGTGCCAGCAGCCAAGATAGAGGGGAAGCTTTCTTT. It is translated as CASSQDRGEAFF. The chain uses TRBV4-2 and TRBJ1-1; no clear D. The CDR3 is made up of 12 amino acids. The ends were cut back, 0 bases at V and 8 bases at J, with 7 bases in the middle. The germline V gene encodes CDR1 LGHNA and CDR2 YNFKEQ.

The chain couples TRBV28 to TRBJ2-4; D is perhaps TRBD1 or TRBD2 (6 bases each). Germline V lookup: CDR1 MDHEN, CDR2 SYDVKM. The CDR3 loop spans 15 amino acids. The V and J ends lost 0 bases and 6 bases respectively, with 12 bases between them. The CDR3 nucleotides are TGTGCCAGCAGTTTATGGAGGGGGGACATAAACATTCAGTACTTC. Translated: CASSLWRGDINIQYF.

The CDR3 is CASSFYRDTYEQYF. Written as DNA, the CDR3 is TGTGCCAGCAGCTTCTACAGGGACACCTACGAGCAGTACTTC. V gene TRBV7-9 combines with J gene TRBJ2-7; maybe TRBD1 (6 bases). CDR1 and CDR2 (germline): SEHNR, FQNEAQ (reference sequence). Deletions cut 3 bases from V and 2 bases from J, with 11 bases between. This CDR3 spans 14 amino acids.

Comment on this clone: Other DNA variants within this sample encode the same CDR3. The V and J genes are TRBV29-1 and TRBJ2-7; 7 bases map to TRBD1. V dropped 3 bases and J dropped 5; count of bases not matched to a gene: 4. The germline gives CDR1 SQVTM, CDR2 ANQGSEA. This CDR3 has 12 residues. CDR3 in amino acids: CSVEGQGDEQYF. Here the CDR3 DNA reads TGCAGCGTTGAGGGTCAGGGGGACGAGCAGTACTTC.

The genes are TRBV7-3 and TRBJ2-1; D is ambiguous. From germline, CDR1 is SGHTA and CDR2 FQGTGA. The ends were cut back, 2 bases at V and 9 bases at J, with 14 bases in the middle. The CDR3 is 14 amino acids. In DNA, the CDR3 is TGTGCCAGCAGCTTAGGTCCTGCCGGTCCTGAGCAGTTCTTC. Encoded protein: CASSLGPAGPEQFF.

In its sample, this clone was seen once. The chain uses TRBV4-3 and TRBJ1-1; D is uncertain. The germline V gene encodes CDR1 LGHNA and CDR2 YSLEER. The CDR3 has 14 residues. The V and J ends lost 4 bases and 2 bases respectively, with 11 bases between them. In DNA, the CDR3 is TGCGCCAGCAGCCCCCGTCCGGGTAACACTGAAGCTTTCTTT. Its translation: CASSPRPGNTEAFF.

J is TRBJ2-3 and V is TRBV5-1; no definite D call. Per germline, CDR1 SGHRS and CDR2 YFSETQ. V was trimmed by 0 bases and J by 6 bases, leaving 11 bases between them. The CDR3 sequence is 14 residues long. CDR3 amino acids: CASSLASIGDTQYF. The CDR3 nucleotides are TGCGCCAGCAGCTTGGCATCCATTGGGGATACGCAGTATTTT.

The rearrangement links TRBV7-2 to TRBJ2-4, with D hard to call. The V end lost 5 bases, the J end lost 1 base, and 12 bases lay between the germline ends. From germline, CDR1 is SGHTA and CDR2 FQGNSA. The CDR3 runs to 15 residues. The CDR3 bases are TGTGCCAGCAGCCTCGTAAGCCCGGCCAAAAACATTCAGTACTTC. Encoded protein: CASSLVSPAKNIQYF.

The chain has TRBV5-6 and TRBJ2-3; D uncertain. The germline CDR1 and CDR2 sequences are SGHDT and YYEEEE. Deletions cut 3 bases from V and 6 bases from J, with 8 bases between. The CDR3 sequence is 12 residues long. Written as DNA, the CDR3 is TGTGCCAGCAGCTCGGCAGTGGATACGCAGTATTTT. Translated, it gives CASSSAVDTQYF. The full variable domain, with the rest looked up from reference TRBV5-6 and TRBJ2-3, is DAGVTQSPTHLIKTRGQQVTLRCSPKSGHDTVSWYQQALGQGPQFIFQYYEEEERQRGNFPDRFSGHQFPNYSSELNVNALLLGDSALYLCASSSAVDTQYFGPGTRLTVL.

The rearrangement uses TRBV5-3 and TRBJ1-2; 10 nucleotides agree with TRBD1. TRBV5-3 is given ORF status, its function remaining uncertain. CDR3 length: 13 residues. J gave up 6 bases and V 8 bases, and 7 bases lay outside the gene matches. CDR3 protein: CASPKGTGDGYTF. CDR3 sequence (DNA): TGTGCCAGCCCCAAGGGGACAGGGGATGGCTACACCTTC.

Here the CDR3 reads CASSQEVGGVTGELFF. The CDR3 DNA reads TGCGCCAGCAGCCAAGAGGTTGGGGGAGTTACCGGGGAGCTGTTTTTT. The rearrangement uses TRBV4-3 and TRBJ2-2; the D gene could be TRBD1 or TRBD2 (5 bases each). The V gene's germline CDR1 is LGHNA and CDR2 YSLEER. V was cut by 0 bases and J by 5 bases, with 13 bases left in between. The CDR3 is made up of 16 amino acids.